This TCR beta chain is drawn from a study of Tregs in tolerant kidney transplant recipients. Repertoires were generated with immunoSEQ multiplex PCR, while TCRdb's copy carries only in-frame clones and drops some. Of tens of thousands of clones detected, more than 80% appear once; the ten largest clones hold roughly 5%. Unstimulated regulatory T cells (CD4+CD25+CD127-), CD4+CD25- non-regulatory cells, CD4 and CD8 cells were FACS-sorted from thawed PBMCs. About this clone itself: The antigen is undetermined.

Findings and limits, study-wide: Validation in larger populations is needed because few patients were studied. The most relevant donor-specific Treg TCRbeta repertoire apparently came from expansion with activated donor B cells. Biological reproducibility was not directly addressed, but technical replication error appeared minimal.

The germline CDR1 and CDR2 sequences are MNHNS and SASEGT. This CDR3 region has 12 residues. Trimming pared 3 bases from V and 4 bases from J, leaving 7 bases between. What was sequenced was CD8+ T cells from blood. The chain joins TRBV6-1 to TRBJ2-7; D might be TRBD1 or TRBD2, each matching 5 bases. This receptor was taken from a human donor in good health. The CDR3: CASSDGTYEQYF. The CDR3 DNA is TGTGCCAGCAGTGACGGGACGTACGAGCAGTACTTC.